These 25 T cell receptor beta chains were all obtained from the same sample, sequenced in a study of PD-1 blockade in classical Hodgkin lymphoma. Repertoires were generated with immunoSEQ multiplex PCR, while TCRdb's copy carries only in-frame clones and drops some. The sample lists around 50,000 clones, roughly 90% seen once, with around 13% in the top ten. As to time point: cycle 4 day 1 (C4D1), after about 6 weeks of nivolumab. The patients all showed relapse after autologous stem cell transplantation, while their brentuximab vedotin exposure varied. Sequenced here: peripheral blood mononuclear cells (PBMCs), sampled before the fourth cycle of nivolumab. The receptors stem from a human donor with classical Hodgkin lymphoma.

The V and J genes are TRBV10-1 and TRBJ2-7, with 12 bases matching TRBD2. The germline gives CDR1 WNHNN, CDR2 SYGVQD (reference sequence). V was pared by 3 bases and J by 3 bases, with 3 bases of the junction left unmatched. The CDR3 has 15 amino acids. CDR3 sequence reads: CASSDPTSGSYEQYF. The CDR3 DNA follows: TGCGCCAGCAGTGATCCGACTAGCGGGAGCTACGAGCAGTACTTC.

The J gene is TRBJ1-4, the V gene TRBV4-1; unclear D gene. The V gene lost 3 bases and the J gene lost 12 bases, with 11 bases spanning the gap. The germline CDR1 and CDR2 sequences are MGHRA and YSYEKL. The CDR3 totals 12 residues. The CDR3 bases are TGCGCCAGCAGCCATGACGGGCCCGAACTGTTTTTT. It is translated as CASSHDGPELFF.

CDR3 sequence (DNA): TGCGCCAGCAGTCAGTCGGGAGGCTACGAGCAGTACTTC. Its protein product is CASSQSGGYEQYF. The V call is TRBV23-1, the J call TRBJ2-7; 7 nucleotides align to TRBD2. TRBV23-1 qualifies as an ORF whose function is uncertain. With V trimmed by 3 bases and J by 3 bases, 2 bases remained unmatched. This CDR3 region has 13 residues.

The chain carries TRBV30 and TRBJ1-1; D unclear. Per germline, CDR1 GTSNPN and CDR2 SVGIG (reference sequence). V was trimmed by 5 bases and J by 4 bases, leaving 5 bases between them. The CDR3 contains 10 residues. The CDR3 loop is CAWSTTEAFF. DNA for the CDR3: TGTGCCTGGTCGACCACTGAAGCTTTCTTT.

This chain connects TRBV5-4 to TRBJ2-7; 11 bases map to TRBD2. Unmatched junction bases numbered 2, after V lost 0 bases and J lost 6 bases. CDR1 is SGHNT and CDR2 is YYREEE in the germline V gene (reference sequence). The CDR3 covers 14 residues. The CDR3 nucleotides read TGTGCCAGCAGCTTGGGACTAGCGGGATCCGAGCAGTACTTC. It is translated as CASSLGLAGSEQYF. The variable domain in full, completed from reference TRBV5-4 and TRBJ2-7, reads ETGVTQSPTHLIKTRGQQVTLRCSSQSGHNTVSWYQQALGQGPQFIFQYYREEENGRGNFPPRFSGLQFPNYSSELNVNALELDDSALYLCASSLGLAGSEQYFGPGTRLTVT.

The gene calls are TRBV28 and TRBJ2-7; D not certain. CDR1 and CDR2 (germline): MDHEN, SYDVKM. V lost 3 bases, J lost 1 base, and 1 base lay in between. CDR3 length: 11 residues. The CDR3 loop is CASSFSYEQYF. The DNA for the CDR3 is TGTGCCAGCAGTTTTTCCTACGAGCAGTACTTC.

V usage is TRBV15 and J usage is TRBJ2-5; 13 bases match TRBD2. The CDR3 spans 17 residues. The V gene end was trimmed by 0 bases and the J gene end by 5 bases; junction bases not matched to a gene: 6. CDR1 is LNHNV and CDR2 is YYDKDF in the germline V gene (reference sequence). CDR3: CATSRELAGGPLETQYF. In DNA form, the CDR3 reads TGTGCCACCAGCAGAGAACTAGCGGGAGGGCCATTGGAGACCCAGTACTTC.

The V gene is TRBV10-3, the J gene TRBJ2-7; 11 bases line up with TRBD2. The CDR3 extends over 16 amino acids. The germline V gene has CDR1 ENHRY and CDR2 SYGVKD. V dropped 4 bases and J dropped 4; count of bases not matched to a gene: 9. CDR3 sequence: CAISGDSGRAEYEQYF. The CDR3 DNA follows: TGTGCCATCAGTGGGGATAGCGGGAGGGCCGAATACGAGCAGTACTTC.

The chain is built from TRBV7-9 and TRBJ2-6, with 7 bases aligning to TRBD1. The CDR3 runs 16 residues. Germline trimming cut 10 bases from V and 0 bases from J; bases unmatched to any gene: 9. Germline CDR1 SEHNR, CDR2 FQNEAQ (reference sequence). The CDR3 nucleotides are TGTGCCACGCAGGGGGAGTTCAGCTCTGGGGCCAACGTCCTGACTTTC. This encodes CATQGEFSSGANVLTF.

V is TRBV30 and J is TRBJ2-7; possible D gene TRBD2, 5 bases. Germline V gene data show CDR1 as GTSNPN and CDR2 as SVGIG (reference sequence). The germline V and J ends were trimmed by 0 bases and 1 base, with 19 bases remaining between them. The CDR3 sequence is 17 residues long. This chain's CDR3 is CAWSVPSGLGLSYEQYF. Written as DNA, the CDR3 is TGTGCCTGGAGTGTACCCTCCGGACTTGGACTTTCCTACGAGCAGTACTTC.

The chain couples TRBV19 to TRBJ2-2; 9 positions match TRBD2. CDR1 and CDR2 (germline): LNHDA, SQIVND (reference sequence). The length of the CDR3 is 17 residues. Trimming cost V 8 bases and J 0 bases; bases outside gene matches: 10. The CDR3 DNA reads TGTGCCAGTCAGGAGGCCAGCGGGAGGACGAACACCGGGGAGCTGTTTTTT. It is translated as CASQEASGRTNTGELFF.

This clone came up a few times. The rearrangement joins TRBV5-1 to TRBJ1-5, with D perhaps matching TRBD1 (5 bases). Deletions cut 0 bases from V and 6 bases from J, with 13 bases between. This CDR3 is 15 amino acids long. The germline CDR1 and CDR2 sequences are SGHRS and YFSETQ. DNA of the CDR3: TGCGCCAGCAGCTTGGTCGGGGGATTCCGTCAGCCCCAGCATTTT. Translated, it gives CASSLVGGFRQPQHF.

The J gene is TRBJ1-5, the V gene TRBV27; unclear D gene. The CDR3 consists of 14 residues. Trimming left V 3 bases short and J 3 bases short, with 9 bases between. Germline loops: CDR1 MNHEY, CDR2 SMNVEV (reference sequence). CDR3 nucleotide sequence: TGTGCCAGCAGTTTGGCAGGTAACAATCAGCCCCAGCATTTT. This sequence encodes CASSLAGNNQPQHF.

This clone occurred a few times. This rearrangement joins TRBV9 to TRBJ2-3, with a possible D match to TRBD2 (6 bases). V gave up 4 bases and J gave up 1 base, with 19 bases separating them. Germline V gives CDR1 SGDLS, CDR2 YYNGEE. This CDR3 contains 17 residues. CDR3 bases: TGTGCCAGCAGCTCCAAGCGGTCGGGAGAGCGCACAGATACGCAGTATTTT. Translating gives CASSSKRSGERTDTQYF.

This clone was observed a handful of times. The chain couples TRBV6-5 to TRBJ1-1; no definite D call. V lost 7 bases, J lost 1 base, and 4 bases lay in between. The length of the CDR3 is 11 residues. CDR1 is MNHEY and CDR2 is SVGAGI in the germline V gene. The CDR3 sequence: CASTGNTEAFF. In DNA form, the CDR3 reads TGTGCCAGCACCGGGAACACTGAAGCTTTCTTT.

The chain has TRBV19 and TRBJ2-5; a possible D gene is TRBD1 (5 bases). V was cut by 3 bases and J by 5 bases, with 10 bases left in between. The germline V gene encodes CDR1 LNHDA and CDR2 SQIVND (reference sequence). This CDR3 is built from 13 residues. Written as DNA, the CDR3 is TGTGCCAGTAGTATCGACAGTCAGGAGACCCAGTACTTC. This sequence encodes CASSIDSQETQYF.

About this clone itself: The same CDR3 can be traced to other DNA sequences in this sample. The rearrangement links TRBV9 to TRBJ2-1; D unresolved. V was cut by 0 bases and J by 4 bases, with 5 bases left in between. In germline, CDR1 is SGDLS, CDR2 YYNGEE. This CDR3 is built from 13 residues. In nucleotides, the CDR3 is TGTGCCAGCAGCGTAGGAAGTTACAATGAGCAGTTCTTC. Its translation is CASSVGSYNEQFF.

The chain combines TRBV6-4 with TRBJ1-1; TRBD1 is a possible D gene (5 bases). Trimming removed 10 bases at V and 4 bases at J, with 19 bases between. This CDR3 has 14 amino acids. Germline V gene sequence: CDR1 MRHNA, CDR2 SNTAGT. The CDR3, as DNA: TGTGCCATCTCGGGGGGGAAGAAGGGCACTGAAGCTTTCTTT. It is translated as CAISGGKKGTEAFF.

The chain recombines TRBV4-2 with TRBJ2-7; D could derive from TRBD1 or TRBD2 (5 bases each). V lost 5 bases and J lost 5, with 13 bases in between. Germline lookup yields CDR1 LGHNA and CDR2 YNFKEQ. This CDR3 spans 13 amino acids. CDR3 residues: CASSMRGPDEQYF. As DNA, the CDR3 is TGTGCCAGCAGCATGAGGGGTCCCGACGAGCAGTACTTC.

The J gene is TRBJ2-3, the V gene TRBV27; D is uncertain. The germline gives CDR1 MNHEY, CDR2 SMNVEV (reference sequence). Trimming took 8 bases from V and 1 from J, leaving 7 bases between them. CDR3 length: 12 amino acids. The chain's CDR3 is CASPLRTDTQYF. The CDR3 nucleotides are TGTGCCAGCCCTCTACGCACAGATACGCAGTATTTT.

This sequence joins TRBV29-1 and TRBJ1-4; 7 positions match TRBD1. This CDR3 comprises 15 residues. The V gene end was trimmed by 4 bases and the J gene end by 6 bases; junction bases not matched to a gene: 11. Germline values: CDR1 SQVTM, CDR2 ANQGSEA. This CDR3 is CSVGGIGTADEKLFF. The CDR3 nucleotides are TGCAGCGTTGGAGGAATCGGGACAGCAGATGAAAAACTGTTTTTT. The complete variable domain, with remaining parts taken from reference TRBV29-1 and TRBJ1-4, reads SAVISQKPSRDICQRGTSLTIQCQVDSQVTMMFWYRQQPGQSLTLIATANQGSEATYESGFVIDKFPISRPNLTFSTLTVSNMSPEDSSIYLCSVGGIGTADEKLFFGSGTQLSVL.

The rearrangement joins TRBV5-5 to TRBJ1-1, with D possibly being TRBD1 (5 bases). V was shortened by 0 bases and J by 11 bases, with 8 bases between the two germline ends. Germline CDR1 and CDR2: SGHKS and YYEKEE (reference sequence). CDR3 size: 11 residues. The chain's CDR3 is CASSLVGEAFF. The CDR3 bases are TGTGCCAGCAGCTTGGTGGGGGAGGCTTTCTTT.

This clone showed up just a few times. The chain couples TRBV6-5 to TRBJ1-1; D ambiguous. Germline assignment: CDR1 MNHEY and CDR2 SVGAGI. Trimming took 0 bases from V and 4 from J, leaving 6 bases between them. This CDR3 region has 13 residues. This CDR3 reads CASSYSRVTEAFF. CDR3 in DNA: TGTGCCAGCAGTTACTCGAGAGTCACTGAAGCTTTCTTT.

The chain recombines TRBV27 with TRBJ2-7; 9 bases match TRBD2. The CDR3 contains 14 residues. Germline V CDR1 and CDR2: MNHEY, SMNVEV (reference sequence). V was pared by 3 bases and J by 0 bases, with 0 bases of the junction left unmatched. The CDR3, as DNA: TGTGCCAGCAGTTTTAGCGGGAGCTCCTACGAGCAGTACTTC. Translating gives CASSFSGSSYEQYF.

This chain uses TRBV18 with TRBJ2-7; D perhaps matches TRBD1 (6 bases). The CDR3 runs 14 residues. CDR1 and CDR2 (germline): KGHSH, LQKENI. Between the trimmed V and J ends, which lost 2 bases and 2 bases, there was a span of 10 bases. Here the CDR3 DNA reads TGTGCCAGCTCACCAAACAGGGTTACCTACGAGCAGTACTTC. Protein sequence: CASSPNRVTYEQYF.